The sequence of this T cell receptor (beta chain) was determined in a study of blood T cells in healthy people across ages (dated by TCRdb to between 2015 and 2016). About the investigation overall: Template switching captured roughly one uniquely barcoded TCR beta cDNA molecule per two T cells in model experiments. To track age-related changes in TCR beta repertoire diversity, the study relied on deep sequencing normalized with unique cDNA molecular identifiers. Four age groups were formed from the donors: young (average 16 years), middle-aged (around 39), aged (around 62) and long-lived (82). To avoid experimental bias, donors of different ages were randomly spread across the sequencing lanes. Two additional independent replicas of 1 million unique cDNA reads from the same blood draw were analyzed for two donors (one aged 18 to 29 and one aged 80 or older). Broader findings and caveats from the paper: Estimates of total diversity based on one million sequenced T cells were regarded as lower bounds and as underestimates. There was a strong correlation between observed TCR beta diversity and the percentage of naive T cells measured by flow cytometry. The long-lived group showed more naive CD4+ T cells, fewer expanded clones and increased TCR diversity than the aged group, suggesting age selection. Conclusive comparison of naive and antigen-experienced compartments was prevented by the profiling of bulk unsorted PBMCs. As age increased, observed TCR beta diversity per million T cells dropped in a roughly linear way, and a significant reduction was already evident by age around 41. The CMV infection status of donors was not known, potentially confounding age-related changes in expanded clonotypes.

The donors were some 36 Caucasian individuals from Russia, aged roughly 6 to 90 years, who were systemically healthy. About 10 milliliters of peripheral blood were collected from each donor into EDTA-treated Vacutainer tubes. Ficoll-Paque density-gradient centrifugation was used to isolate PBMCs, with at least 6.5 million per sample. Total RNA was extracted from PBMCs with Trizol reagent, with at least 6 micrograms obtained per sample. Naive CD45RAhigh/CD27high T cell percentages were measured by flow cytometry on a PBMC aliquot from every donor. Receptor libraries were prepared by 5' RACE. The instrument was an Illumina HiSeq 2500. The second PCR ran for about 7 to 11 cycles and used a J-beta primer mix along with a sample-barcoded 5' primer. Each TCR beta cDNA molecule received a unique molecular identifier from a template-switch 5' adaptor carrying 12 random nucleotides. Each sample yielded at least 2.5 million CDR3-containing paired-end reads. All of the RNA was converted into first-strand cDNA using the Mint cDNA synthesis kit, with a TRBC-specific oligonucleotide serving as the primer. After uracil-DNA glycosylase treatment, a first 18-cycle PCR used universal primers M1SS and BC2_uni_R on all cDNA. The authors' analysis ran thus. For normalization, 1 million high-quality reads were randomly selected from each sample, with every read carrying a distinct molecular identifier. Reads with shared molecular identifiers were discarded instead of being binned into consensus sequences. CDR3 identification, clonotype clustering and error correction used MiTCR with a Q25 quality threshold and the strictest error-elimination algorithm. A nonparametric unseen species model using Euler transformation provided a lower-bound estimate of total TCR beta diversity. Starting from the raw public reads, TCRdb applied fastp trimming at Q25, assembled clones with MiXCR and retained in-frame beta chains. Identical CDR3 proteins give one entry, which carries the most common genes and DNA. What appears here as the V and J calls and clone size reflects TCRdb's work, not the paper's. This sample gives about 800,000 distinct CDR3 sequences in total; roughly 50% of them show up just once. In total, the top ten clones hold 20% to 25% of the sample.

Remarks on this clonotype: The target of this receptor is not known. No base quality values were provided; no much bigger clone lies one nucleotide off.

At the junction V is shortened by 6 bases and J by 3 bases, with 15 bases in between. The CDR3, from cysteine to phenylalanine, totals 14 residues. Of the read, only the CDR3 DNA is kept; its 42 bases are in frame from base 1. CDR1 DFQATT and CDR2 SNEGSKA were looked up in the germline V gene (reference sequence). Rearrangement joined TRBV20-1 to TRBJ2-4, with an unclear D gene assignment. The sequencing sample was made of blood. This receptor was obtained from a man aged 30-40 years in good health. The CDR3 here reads CSAYEGSHKNIQYF. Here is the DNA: TGCAGTGCCTACGAAGGCAGCCACAAAAACATTCAGTACTTC.